This T cell receptor beta chain comes out of a study of blood T cell repertoires in COVID-19. Study details: The study drew acute and convalescent COVID-19 samples from the United States, Italy and Spain.

Original analysis: Quantification of nucleated cells was approximated via reference gene primer amplification. Sequencing used immunoSEQ multiplex PCR; TCRdb keeps in-frame clones, though not all of them. Clone size and the V and J calls come from that table; the DNA yielded D and trimming. The sample has over 350,000 clones, 86% seen once. Deletions cut 5 bases from V and 7 bases from J, with 14 bases between. The CDR3 totals 13 residues. Per the germline V gene, CDR1 is LNHDA and CDR2 is SQIVND (reference sequence). Sequencing was carried out using peripheral blood. V gene TRBV19 combines with J gene TRBJ1-1; D not resolved. This clonotype was obtained from a woman under 40 with active or convalescent COVID-19. The chain's CDR3 is CASSSRQRDEAFF. The CDR3 bases are TGTGCCAGTAGTTCACGGCAACGGGATGAAGCTTTCTTT.